These 19 T cell receptor beta chains share one sample of origin, sequenced in a study of blood T cell repertoires in COVID-19. Sequenced by immunoSEQ multiplex PCR; TCRdb stores in-frame clones only, minus some. The table records 180,000 or so clones, around 86% of them present only once. The sequenced sample was peripheral blood. All receptors come from a man between 70 and 80 years old with acute or convalescent COVID-19.

The chain employs TRBV28 and TRBJ1-2, with a weak D call TRBD1 (6 bases). From germline, CDR1 is MDHEN and CDR2 SYDVKM. The V end lost 2 bases, the J end lost 4 bases, and 14 bases lay between the germline ends. This CDR3 contains 15 residues. CDR3 sequence (DNA): TGTGCCAGCAGTTTAAGGTCCCGGACAGCCTATGGCTACACCTTC. Its protein is CASSLRSRTAYGYTF.

This clone was seen only once. The V and J genes are TRBV7-2 and TRBJ1-2; no clear D. Between the trimmed V and J ends, which lost 5 bases and 0 bases, there was a span of 10 bases. Germline CDR1 and CDR2: SGHTA and FQGNSA. The CDR3 is 14 residues long. The CDR3 DNA reads TGTGCCAGCAGCCTACGGGTGGCTAACTATGGCTACACCTTC. Protein product: CASSLRVANYGYTF.

This chain joins TRBV27 and TRBJ2-2; 11 nucleotides agree with TRBD2. CDR1 MNHEY and CDR2 SMNVEV come from the germline V gene (reference sequence). The CDR3 length is 16 residues. Trimming took 1 base from V and 6 from J; bases not matched to a gene: 4. CDR3 region: CASSLFSGRAAGELFF. The CDR3 coding sequence is TGTGCCAGCAGTTTATTTAGCGGGAGGGCGGCCGGGGAGCTGTTTTTT.

For this clone: In the same sample, other DNA sequences code for this CDR3. This rearrangement joins TRBV29-1 to TRBJ1-3, with D unclear. CDR3 length: 13 residues. Per germline, CDR1 SQVTM and CDR2 ANQGSEA. Trimming removed 4 bases at V and 0 bases at J, with 7 bases between. The CDR3 loop is CSVVQSSGNTIYF. In DNA, the CDR3 is TGCAGCGTTGTACAAAGCTCTGGAAACACCATATATTTT.

The chain recombines TRBV29-1 with TRBJ1-1, with 8 bases that match TRBD1. The V and J ends lost 0 bases and 4 bases, in that order; junction bases with no gene match: 1. Germline V gene lookup returns CDR1 SQVTM and CDR2 ANQGSEA. This CDR3 is 13 amino acids long. The CDR3 loop is CSVEDRGPTEAFF. The CDR3 nucleotides read TGCAGCGTTGAAGACAGGGGGCCCACTGAAGCTTTCTTT.

In DNA, the CDR3 is TGTGCCAGCAGTTTATCCCCAATCTCACCCCTCCACTTT. It is translated as CASSLSPISPLHF. This chain joins TRBV27 and TRBJ1-6; no clear D gene. Germline V gives CDR1 MNHEY, CDR2 SMNVEV (reference sequence). With 0 bases removed from V and 10 bases from J, the gap between germline ends came to 7 bases. This CDR3 comprises 13 residues.

V is TRBV18 and J is TRBJ1-5, with 9 positions matching TRBD1. Germline trimming cut 6 bases from V and 6 bases from J; bases unmatched to any gene: 6. This CDR3 is built from 14 residues. Looked up from germline, CDR1 is KGHSH and CDR2 is LQKENI. CDR3 sequence: CASSQDRGSQPQHF. The CDR3 nucleotides read TGTGCCAGCTCTCAAGACAGGGGGAGTCAGCCCCAGCATTTT.

The gene calls are TRBV7-2 and TRBJ2-2; 8 bases agree with TRBD2. Trimming cost V 5 bases and J 4 bases; bases outside gene matches: 9. Germline V CDR1 and CDR2: SGHTA, FQGNSA. The CDR3 is 16 residues long. The CDR3 sequence: CASSLQAGATTGELFF. The DNA for the CDR3 is TGTGCCAGCAGCCTCCAAGCGGGGGCTACCACCGGGGAGCTGTTTTTT.

This sequence joins TRBV7-2 and TRBJ1-2; D not resolved. Per the germline V gene, CDR1 is SGHTA and CDR2 is FQGNSA. V lost 5 bases and J lost 3, with 16 bases in between. This CDR3 is 15 amino acids long. CDR3 amino acids: CASSASLVADYGYTF. The CDR3 nucleotides are TGTGCCAGCAGCGCCTCCTTGGTGGCAGACTATGGCTACACCTTC.

The J gene is TRBJ1-2, the V gene TRBV3-1 (or the pseudogene TRBV3-2); tentatively, D is TRBD1 (6 bases). Germline V CDR1 and CDR2: LGHDT, YNNKEL (reference sequence). Trimming took 4 bases from V and 4 from J, leaving 10 bases between them. There are 13 residues in the CDR3. CDR3 in DNA: TGTGCCAGCAGCCTCAGGGGCGGCTATGGCTACACCTTC. The encoded protein is CASSLRGGYGYTF.

The V and J genes are TRBV5-1 and TRBJ2-3; weak D call: TRBD2 (6 bases). Trimming removed 0 bases from V and 6 bases from J, with 14 bases in between. CDR1 and CDR2 from the germline V gene are SGHRS and YFSETQ. The CDR3 sequence is 15 residues long. DNA of the CDR3: TGCGCCAGCAGCTTGGCGGGGACTCGCCAGGATACGCAGTATTTT. Protein: CASSLAGTRQDTQYF. The full variable domain, its missing parts supplied by reference TRBV5-1 and TRBJ2-3, is KAGVTQTPRYLIKTRGQQVTLSCSPISGHRSVSWYQQTPGQGLQFLFEYFSETQRNKGNFPGRFSGRQFSNSRSEMNVSTLELGDSALYLCASSLAGTRQDTQYFGPGTRLTVL.

This chain connects TRBV5-4 to TRBJ2-5; TRBD1 is a possible D gene (6 bases). Germline CDR1 reads SGHNT; CDR2 reads YYREEE (reference sequence). With 2 bases removed from V and 5 bases from J, the gap between germline ends came to 13 bases. The CDR3 extends over 14 amino acids. The CDR3 DNA reads as TGTGCCAGCAGCTTTCAACCAGGGGAGGAGACCCAGTACTTC. Its protein product is CASSFQPGEETQYF.

V is TRBV4-1 and J is TRBJ1-1; D might be TRBD1 (5 bases). The CDR3 covers 13 residues. Trimming pared 2 bases from V and 1 base from J, leaving 5 bases between. From germline, CDR1 is MGHRA and CDR2 YSYEKL. CDR3: CASSQRGNTEAFF. Written as DNA, the CDR3 is TGCGCCAGCAGCCAAAGGGGGAACACTGAAGCTTTCTTT.

V is TRBV29-1 and J is TRBJ1-1, with 9 bases lining up with TRBD1. The germline gives CDR1 SQVTM, CDR2 ANQGSEA. The length of the CDR3 is 13 residues. The CDR3 nucleotides read TGCATCACTATGACAGGGGGAAGAACTGAAGCTTTCTTT. Translation: CITMTGGRTEAFF.

The chain uses TRBV18 and TRBJ2-3, with a weak D call TRBD2 (6 bases). With 3 bases removed from V and 1 base from J, the gap between germline ends came to 14 bases. CDR1 KGHSH and CDR2 LQKENI come from the germline V gene. The CDR3 runs to 16 residues. CDR3 loop: CASSPARERGTDTQYF. CDR3 coding DNA: TGTGCCAGCTCACCGGCTAGAGAGCGGGGCACAGATACGCAGTATTTT.

This clone was recorded once. The chain has TRBV5-4 and TRBJ2-7; weak D call: TRBD1 (5 bases). Trimming left V 4 bases short and J 5 bases short, with 10 bases between. This CDR3 region has 12 residues. CDR1 and CDR2 (germline): SGHNT, YYREEE (reference sequence). CDR3 in amino acids: CASSTHRNEQYF. Written as DNA, the CDR3 is TGTGCCAGCAGCACGCACAGGAACGAGCAGTACTTC.

The chain couples TRBV27 to TRBJ2-1, with 9 nucleotides matching TRBD1. The CDR3 spans 16 residues. In germline, CDR1 is MNHEY, CDR2 SMNVEV (reference sequence). V shed 5 bases and J 5 bases; nucleotides not matched to a gene: 10. CDR3 sequence reads: CASSPLGGTGHNEQFF. The CDR3 coding sequence is TGTGCCAGCAGTCCGTTGGGAGGGACAGGGCACAATGAGCAGTTCTTC.

The chain links TRBV7-2 to TRBJ2-2, with 8 nucleotides matching TRBD2. The CDR3 length is 18 residues. J gave up 2 bases and V 3 bases, and 11 bases lay outside the gene matches. Looked up from germline, CDR1 is SGHTA and CDR2 is FQGNSA. The CDR3 DNA follows: TGTGCCAGCAGCTTGGAGGGACTAGTCCCTCTCAACACCGGGGAGCTGTTTTTT. Its protein is CASSLEGLVPLNTGELFF. Looking up the rest from reference TRBV7-2 and TRBJ2-2 gives the full variable domain: GAGVSQSPSNKVTEKGKDVELRCDPISGHTALYWYRQSLGQGLEFLIYFQGNSAPDKSGLPSDRFSAERTGGSVSTLTIQRTQQEDSAVYLCASSLEGLVPLNTGELFFGEGSRLTVL.

The rearrangement links TRBV28 to TRBJ2-5; D call uncertain. Germline V lookup: CDR1 MDHEN, CDR2 SYDVKM. CDR3 length: 12 residues. Trimming left V 8 bases short and J 4 bases short, with 11 bases between. CDR3: CASAVVVETQYF. The CDR3 bases are TGTGCCAGCGCCGTGGTAGTAGAGACCCAGTACTTC.